This is a list of T cell receptor beta chains from one sample in a study of blood T cell repertoires in COVID-19. Using immunoSEQ multiplex PCR, the repertoire was profiled, and TCRdb retains in-frame clones only, with some absent. The sample holds 200,000 to 300,000 clones, approximately 85% seen once. The material sequenced was PBMCs or T cells enriched from blood (not recorded which). Receptor source: a woman in her 50s who had recovered from COVID-19. Both conserved end residues are part of each CDR3. Each record gives: clone size, J gene, D gene, V gene, CDR3 protein, CDR3 DNA. A D gene is named only where the DNA matches it firmly. Rows give clone size only sometimes, using once, few, many, or a class for an expanded clone.

abundance: few; j_gene: TRBJ2-7; d_gene: TRBD2; v_gene: TRBV5-1; CDR3aa: CASSLELGRLEQYF; CDR3nt: TGCGCCAGCAGCTTGGAACTCGGGAGGCTCGAGCAGTACTTC
abundance: .; j_gene: TRBJ1-5; d_gene: .; v_gene: TRBV11-2; CDR3aa: CASSLASDQPQHF; CDR3nt: TGTGCCAGCAGCTTAGCCAGCGATCAGCCCCAGCATTTT
abundance: .; j_gene: TRBJ2-7; d_gene: TRBD1; v_gene: TRBV7-8; CDR3aa: CASSWGTGDYEQYF; CDR3nt: TGTGCCAGCAGCTGGGGGACAGGGGACTACGAGCAGTACTTC
abundance: .; j_gene: TRBJ1-5; d_gene: .; v_gene: TRBV9; CDR3aa: CASSAGGGSNQPQHF; CDR3nt: TGTGCCAGCAGCGCCGGTGGGGGGAGCAATCAGCCCCAGCATTTT
abundance: .; j_gene: TRBJ1-2; d_gene: TRBD1; v_gene: TRBV12-3/TRBV12-4; CDR3aa: CASRLQGVKGYTF; CDR3nt: TGTGCCAGCAGACTACAGGGGGTGAAGGGCTACACCTTC
abundance: .; j_gene: TRBJ1-2; d_gene: TRBD1; v_gene: TRBV4-3; CDR3aa: CASSQDRDRGNWGYGYTF; CDR3nt: TGCGCCAGCAGCCAAGACCGGGACAGGGGAAACTGGGGGTATGGCTACACCTTC
abundance: .; j_gene: TRBJ2-3; d_gene: TRBD2; v_gene: TRBV2; CDR3aa: CACSQRGWTDTQYF; CDR3nt: TGTGCCTGTTCACAGCGGGGGTGGACAGATACGCAGTATTTT
abundance: .; j_gene: TRBJ2-1; d_gene: .; v_gene: TRBV9; CDR3aa: CASSAHSYNEQFF; CDR3nt: TGTGCCAGCAGCGCGCACAGTTACAATGAGCAGTTCTTC
abundance: .; j_gene: TRBJ1-4; d_gene: TRBD1; v_gene: TRBV29-1; CDR3aa: CSVEITGTGNEKLFF; CDR3nt: TGCAGCGTTGAAATTACCGGGACAGGGAATGAAAAACTGTTTTTT
abundance: .; j_gene: TRBJ1-2; d_gene: .; v_gene: TRBV19; CDR3aa: CASSIGSRDYGYTF; CDR3nt: TGTGCCAGTAGTATCGGTTCGCGGGATTATGGCTACACCTTC
abundance: .; j_gene: TRBJ2-7; d_gene: TRBD1; v_gene: TRBV15; CDR3aa: CATSRRTGPDEQYF; CDR3nt: TGTGCCACCAGCAGACGGACAGGGCCAGACGAGCAGTACTTC
abundance: .; j_gene: TRBJ1-5; d_gene: .; v_gene: TRBV5-1; CDR3aa: CASSPGGNQPQHF; CDR3nt: TGCGCCAGCAGCCCAGGGGGCAATCAGCCCCAGCATTTT
abundance: .; j_gene: TRBJ2-5; d_gene: TRBD2; v_gene: TRBV4-3; CDR3aa: CASSQAGGGIGETQYF; CDR3nt: TGCGCCAGCAGCCAGGCTGGGGGGGGAATAGGAGAGACCCAGTACTTC
abundance: .; j_gene: TRBJ2-7; d_gene: TRBD2; v_gene: TRBV3-1/TRBV3-2; CDR3aa: CASSPYGRGGNNEQYF; CDR3nt: TGTGCCAGCAGCCCTTATGGGCGGGGGGGCAACAACGAGCAGTACTTC
abundance: once; j_gene: TRBJ2-7; d_gene: TRBD1; v_gene: TRBV15; CDR3aa: CATSREGLEGTGRAYEQYF; CDR3nt: TGTGCCACCAGCAGAGAGGGCCTCGAAGGGACAGGGAGGGCCTACGAGCAGTACTTC
abundance: .; j_gene: TRBJ1-5; d_gene: TRBD1; v_gene: TRBV5-1; CDR3aa: CASSTVPTGSGGNQPQHF; CDR3nt: TGCGCCAGCAGCACAGTACCGACAGGGTCTGGCGGCAATCAGCCCCAGCATTTT
abundance: .; j_gene: TRBJ1-2; d_gene: .; v_gene: TRBV24-1; CDR3aa: CATSEGGSNYGYTF; CDR3nt: TGTGCCACCAGTGAGGGGGGATCAAACTATGGCTACACCTTC
abundance: once; j_gene: TRBJ2-7; d_gene: TRBD2; v_gene: TRBV7-9; CDR3aa: CASSINPGGWEQYF; CDR3nt: TGTGCCAGCAGCATCAACCCGGGAGGATGGGAGCAGTACTTC
abundance: .; j_gene: TRBJ2-3; d_gene: TRBD2; v_gene: TRBV7-9; CDR3aa: CASGLSGARADTQYF; CDR3nt: TGTGCCAGCGGACTTAGCGGGGCCCGCGCAGATACGCAGTATTTT
abundance: .; j_gene: TRBJ1-3; d_gene: .; v_gene: TRBV29-1; CDR3aa: CSVEEVAGGTIYF; CDR3nt: TGCAGCGTTGAAGAGGTGGCGGGGGGCACCATATATTTT
abundance: .; j_gene: TRBJ1-5; d_gene: TRBD1; v_gene: TRBV6-5; CDR3aa: CASRRQGGQPQHF; CDR3nt: TGTGCCAGCAGAAGGCAGGGGGGTCAGCCCCAGCATTTT
abundance: .; j_gene: TRBJ2-1; d_gene: .; v_gene: TRBV4-2; CDR3aa: CASSQDTIEGGQFF; CDR3nt: TGTGCCAGCAGCCAAGATACCATCGAAGGCGGGCAGTTCTTC
abundance: .; j_gene: TRBJ1-6; d_gene: .; v_gene: TRBV27; CDR3aa: CASSFRQDNSPLHF; CDR3nt: TGTGCCAGCAGTTTCAGACAGGACAATTCACCCCTCCACTTT
abundance: .; j_gene: TRBJ2-7; d_gene: TRBD1; v_gene: TRBV23-1; CDR3aa: CASSQSSGRGYEQYF; CDR3nt: TGCGCCAGCAGTCAATCGTCGGGCAGGGGGTACGAGCAGTACTTC
abundance: once; j_gene: TRBJ1-3; d_gene: .; v_gene: TRBV19; CDR3aa: CASRGASGNTIYF; CDR3nt: TGTGCCAGTAGAGGGGCCTCTGGAAACACCATATATTTT
abundance: .; j_gene: TRBJ2-7; d_gene: .; v_gene: TRBV20-1; CDR3aa: CSARQRTMQYF; CDR3nt: TGCAGTGCTAGACAACGGACTATGCAGTACTTC
abundance: .; j_gene: TRBJ2-7; d_gene: TRBD1; v_gene: TRBV14; CDR3aa: CASSQNRGFDEQYF; CDR3nt: TGTGCCAGCAGCCAAAACAGGGGATTTGACGAGCAGTACTTC
abundance: .; j_gene: TRBJ2-5; d_gene: .; v_gene: TRBV5-4; CDR3aa: CASSHAGGGQYF; CDR3nt: TGTGCCAGCAGCCACGCCGGGGGTGGCCAGTACTTC
abundance: .; j_gene: TRBJ1-5; d_gene: .; v_gene: TRBV5-6; CDR3aa: CASSQGNLGDQPQHF; CDR3nt: TGTGCCAGCAGCCAGGGCAATTTAGGGGATCAGCCCCAGCATTTT
abundance: once; j_gene: TRBJ2-5; d_gene: TRBD2; v_gene: TRBV2; CDR3aa: CASSEPGTSGRGRETQYF; CDR3nt: TGTGCCAGCAGTGAACCGGGGACTAGCGGGAGGGGAAGAGAGACCCAGTACTTC
abundance: few; j_gene: TRBJ2-1; d_gene: TRBD2; v_gene: TRBV6-2/TRBV6-3; CDR3aa: CASSYGLAGANEQFF; CDR3nt: TGTGCCAGCAGTTACGGCCTAGCGGGGGCCAATGAGCAGTTCTTC
abundance: .; j_gene: TRBJ1-3; d_gene: .; v_gene: TRBV5-4; CDR3aa: CASSLWGGGNTIYF; CDR3nt: TGTGCCAGCAGCTTGTGGGGAGGTGGAAACACCATATATTTT
abundance: .; j_gene: TRBJ2-1; d_gene: .; v_gene: TRBV15; CDR3aa: CATSGYGQHNEQFF; CDR3nt: TGTGCCACCAGCGGCTACGGACAACACAATGAGCAGTTCTTC
abundance: .; j_gene: TRBJ2-5; d_gene: TRBD1; v_gene: TRBV2; CDR3aa: CASIDRGGWETQYF; CDR3nt: TGTGCCAGCATCGACAGGGGGGGCTGGGAGACCCAGTACTTC
abundance: .; j_gene: TRBJ1-2; d_gene: .; v_gene: TRBV2; CDR3aa: CASKNRLVLRYGYTF; CDR3nt: TGTGCCAGCAAGAACCGATTGGTATTGAGGTATGGCTACACCTTC
abundance: many; j_gene: TRBJ2-7; d_gene: .; v_gene: TRBV6-2/TRBV6-3; CDR3aa: CASSYRRHRATTTFLSYEQYF; CDR3nt: TGTGCCAGCAGTTACCGACGTCACAGGGCCACCACCACCTTCCTGTCCTACGAGCAGTACTTC
abundance: few; j_gene: TRBJ1-5; d_gene: TRBD1; v_gene: TRBV10-1; CDR3aa: CAGQQGARGNQPQHF; CDR3nt: TGCGCCGGTCAACAGGGGGCCAGGGGCAATCAGCCCCAGCATTTT
abundance: .; j_gene: TRBJ2-7; d_gene: .; v_gene: TRBV2; CDR3aa: CASRTGTSSFHEQYF; CDR3nt: TGTGCCAGCAGAACCGGGACATCCTCCTTCCACGAGCAGTACTTC
abundance: .; j_gene: TRBJ2-1; d_gene: .; v_gene: TRBV11-3; CDR3aa: CASSLVLHNEQFF; CDR3nt: TGTGCCAGCAGCTTAGTACTCCACAATGAGCAGTTCTTC
abundance: .; j_gene: TRBJ1-2; d_gene: .; v_gene: TRBV9; CDR3aa: CASSSRDIRNGYTF; CDR3nt: TGTGCCAGCAGCTCACGGGACATCCGGAATGGCTACACCTTC
abundance: .; j_gene: TRBJ1-6; d_gene: TRBD1; v_gene: TRBV5-6; CDR3aa: CASSLWDRGSSYNSPLHF; CDR3nt: TGTGCCAGCAGCTTGTGGGACAGGGGAAGCTCCTATAATTCACCCCTCCACTTT
abundance: .; j_gene: TRBJ2-7; d_gene: .; v_gene: TRBV4-3; CDR3aa: CASSQDSARSYEQYF; CDR3nt: TGCGCCAGCAGCCAAGATTCTGCCAGATCCTACGAGCAGTACTTC
abundance: .; j_gene: TRBJ1-2; d_gene: TRBD1; v_gene: TRBV6-5; CDR3aa: CASSPDRGYGYTF; CDR3nt: TGTGCCAGCAGTCCAGACAGGGGCTATGGCTACACCTTC
abundance: .; j_gene: TRBJ2-5; d_gene: TRBD2; v_gene: TRBV4-2; CDR3aa: CASSQGTSGRETQYF; CDR3nt: TGTGCCAGCAGCCAAGGGACTAGCGGGAGAGAGACCCAGTACTTC